This T cell receptor (beta chain) was identified during a study of PD-1 blockade in classical Hodgkin lymphoma. The protocol was immunoSEQ multiplex PCR, while the TCRdb copy is restricted to in-frame clones and leaves out a portion. The sample holds some 100,000 clones, roughly 90% seen once. About this clone: Its matching antigen is unknown.

Study conclusions and caveats: The causes of the repertoire differences, possibly disease activity or prior therapy, remain undefined. After ASCT, patients who started nivolumab under 1 year later were excluded. Newly diagnosed patients had diversity similar to the baseline diversity of complete responders.

Trimming removed 1 base from V and 0 bases from J, with 10 bases in between. CDR1 is SEHNR and CDR2 is FQNEAQ in the germline V gene (reference sequence). This CDR3 region has 16 residues. Relapse after autologous stem cell transplantation occurred in every patient, and brentuximab vedotin exposure varied. Best response was recorded as complete response, partial response or progressive disease. The material sequenced was peripheral blood mononuclear cells (PBMCs), taken at baseline. The gene calls are TRBV7-9 and TRBJ1-3; no definite D call. The sequence came from a human donor with classical Hodgkin lymphoma. This chain's CDR3 is CASSLVPGFSGNTIYF. CDR3 bases: TGTGCCAGCAGCTTAGTTCCGGGCTTCTCTGGAAACACCATATATTTT.